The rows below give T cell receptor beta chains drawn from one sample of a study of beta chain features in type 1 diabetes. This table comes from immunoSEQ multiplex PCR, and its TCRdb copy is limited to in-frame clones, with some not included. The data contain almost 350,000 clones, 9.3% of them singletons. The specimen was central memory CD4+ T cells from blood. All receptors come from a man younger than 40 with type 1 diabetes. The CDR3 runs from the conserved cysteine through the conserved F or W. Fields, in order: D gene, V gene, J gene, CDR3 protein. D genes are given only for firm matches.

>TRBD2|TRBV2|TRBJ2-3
CASSEVSSGSTDTQYF
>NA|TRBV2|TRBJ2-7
CASSGPRLDF
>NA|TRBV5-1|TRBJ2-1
CASSSGRTNNEQFF
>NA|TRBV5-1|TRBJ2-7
CASSVNSEYEQYF
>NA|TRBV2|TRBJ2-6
CASSAHLGTGSGANVLTF
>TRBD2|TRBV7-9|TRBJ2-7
CASSLELAGKQYF
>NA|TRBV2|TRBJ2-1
CASSGGRGQSLSYNEQFF
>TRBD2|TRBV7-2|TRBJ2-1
CASSLTGGTSNEQFF
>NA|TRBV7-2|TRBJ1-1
CASSLGPGTLMNTEAFF
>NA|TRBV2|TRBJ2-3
CASSTTVADTQYF
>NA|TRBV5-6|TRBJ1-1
CASSFGQNTEAFF
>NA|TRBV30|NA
CAWSKSYEQYF
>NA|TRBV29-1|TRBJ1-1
CSVKQGSDTEAFF
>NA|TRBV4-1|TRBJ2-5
CASSQDKGRETQYF
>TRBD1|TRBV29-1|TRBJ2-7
CSANKGQAPYEQYF
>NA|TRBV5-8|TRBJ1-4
CASSSVDGPNEKLFF
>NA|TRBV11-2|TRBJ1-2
CASSLLTRERGYTF
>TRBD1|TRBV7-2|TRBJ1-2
CASSLGDRGVNGYTF
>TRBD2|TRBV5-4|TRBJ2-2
CASSNGGQGGTGELFF
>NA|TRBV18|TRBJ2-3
CASSPASGPHTDTQYF
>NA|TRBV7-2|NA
CASGLASNYEQYF
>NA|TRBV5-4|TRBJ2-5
CASSDDPYQETQYF
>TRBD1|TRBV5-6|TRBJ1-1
CASSLTGAKGNTEAFF
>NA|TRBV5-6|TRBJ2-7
CASSLTYDFVNEQYF
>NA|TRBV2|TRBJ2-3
CASTGTRGSTDTQYF
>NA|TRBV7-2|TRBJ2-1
CASSWQQDNEQFF
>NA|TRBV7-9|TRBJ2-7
CASSLAVGPEQYF
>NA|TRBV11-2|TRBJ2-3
CASSSTTRTQYF
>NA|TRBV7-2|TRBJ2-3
CASSLEFSQYF
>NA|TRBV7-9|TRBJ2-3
CASSLAGGDTQYF
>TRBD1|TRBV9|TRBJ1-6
CASRRDRNSPLHF
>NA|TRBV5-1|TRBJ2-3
CASSLHSDTQYF
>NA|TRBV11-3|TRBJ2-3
CASSSRASPDTQYF